Given below is one TCR beta chain in context. This sample is part of a study of T cell clones after liver transplantation. Study details: Without induction therapy, subjects received standard immunosuppression until 12-24 months post-transplant.

Trimming at V came to 0 bases and at J to 6 bases, leaving 19 bases not matched to a gene. This CDR3 has 21 residues. In germline, CDR1 is MGHRA, CDR2 YSYEKL. Some clones are missing from TCRdb's copy, which holds only in-frame ones; the method was immunoSEQ multiplex PCR. The sample has about 80,000 clones; about 82% are singletons. Thawed unstimulated PBMCs were FACS-sorted by CD3, CD4 and CD8 into two populations. The V and J genes are TRBV4-1 and TRBJ2-7; 14 bases are a match to TRBD2. This specimen was CD4+ T cells from blood, taken approximately 3.5 years after liver transplant. The TCR comes from a human patient who received a liver transplant. Some T cells may be supplied by the graft donor. The CDR3 DNA reads TGCGCCAGCAGCCAAGACTCCTGCTCTACGGGACTAGCGGGAGTTAAGTGCGAGCAGTACTTC. Translating it yields CASSQDSCSTGLAGVKCEQYF.